These 8 T cell receptor beta chains share one sample of origin, sequenced in a study of OX40 agonist ivuxolimab in advanced cancers. Some clones are missing from TCRdb's copy, which holds only in-frame ones; the method was immunoSEQ multiplex PCR. The table has over 55,000 clones, roughly nine tenths seen once. The sample consisted of CD4+ or CD8+ T cells sorted from blood, taken in a trial of the OX40 agonist ivuxolimab. These receptors all come from an adult with an advanced solid tumor such as melanoma, head and neck, liver or kidney cancer.

The chain employs TRBV18 and TRBJ1-1; 7 bases are shared with TRBD1. In germline, CDR1 is KGHSH, CDR2 LQKENI. The CDR3 spans 17 residues. V was clipped by 4 bases and J by 0 bases; unmatched bases: 11. The CDR3 coding sequence is TGTGCCAGCTCACTCACAGGGGTTTCGATCCTGAACACTGAAGCTTTCTTT. Encoded protein: CASSLTGVSILNTEAFF.

This rearrangement joins TRBV18 to TRBJ1-1; no firm D call. Trimming stripped 3 bases from V and 4 bases from J, with 12 bases between. Germline CDR1 and CDR2: KGHSH and LQKENI. This CDR3 is built from 14 residues. The CDR3 DNA follows: TGTGCCAGCTCACCGGACGGAGGGTTCACTGAAGCTTTCTTT. Protein: CASSPDGGFTEAFF.

In DNA form, the CDR3 reads TGCGCCAGCAGTGAGTCTGCGACTAGCGGGAGAAGGTCCTACAATGAGCAGTTCTTC. It translates to CASSESATSGRRSYNEQFF. The chain carries TRBV10-1 and TRBJ2-1; 12 positions agree with TRBD2. The CDR3 loop spans 19 amino acids. In germline, CDR1 is WNHNN, CDR2 SYGVQD (reference sequence). J gave up 1 base and V 0 bases, and 7 bases lay outside the gene matches.

The rearrangement uses TRBV6-4 and TRBJ1-6; 7 nucleotides line up with TRBD1. The CDR3 is 14 amino acids. Germline V gene lookup returns CDR1 MRHNA and CDR2 SNTAGT. V shed 4 bases and J 7 bases; nucleotides not matched to a gene: 4. The CDR3 DNA follows: TGTGCCAGCAGTGCTACAGGGGAAAATTCACCCCTCCACTTT. It is translated as CASSATGENSPLHF.

The rearrangement joins TRBV12-5 to TRBJ2-1, with 9 nucleotides matching TRBD2. Germline V gene lookup returns CDR1 LGHNT and CDR2 FRNRAP. With 5 bases clipped from V and 10 bases from J, the junction kept 12 bases outside the gene matches. The CDR3 sequence is 15 residues long. The CDR3 nucleotides read TGTGCTAGTGGTCCCGGACTAGCGCCCTCAGAAGAGCAGTTCTTC. Translation gives CASGPGLAPSEEQFF.

This chain uses TRBV28 with TRBJ1-5; D ambiguous. Trimming took off 3 bases at V and 2 bases at J, with 5 bases between the two ends. This CDR3 has 13 amino acids. Germline V gives CDR1 MDHEN, CDR2 SYDVKM. The CDR3 nucleotides read TGTGCCAGCAGTTTTGAGGGCAATCAGCCCCAGCATTTT. Protein product: CASSFEGNQPQHF.

V and J are TRBV19 and TRBJ2-3; unclear D gene. The CDR3 sequence is 14 residues long. Trimming stripped 7 bases from V and 0 bases from J, with 11 bases between. The germline CDR1 and CDR2 sequences are LNHDA and SQIVND (reference sequence). CDR3: CASKSFFSTDTQYF. The CDR3, as DNA: TGTGCCAGTAAAAGTTTTTTTAGCACAGATACGCAGTATTTT.

This chain links TRBV11-3 with TRBJ2-2; 8 bases line up with TRBD1. The junction had 11 bases not matched to a gene; V was cut back by 4 bases and J by 7 bases. This CDR3 has 16 amino acids. Germline V CDR1 and CDR2: SGHNT, YENEEA. The CDR3 reads CASSSRTGRWNGELFF. The CDR3 coding sequence is TGTGCCAGCAGCTCACGGACAGGGCGGTGGAACGGGGAGCTGTTTTTT.